A single sample gave rise to the 27 T cell receptor beta chains below, sequenced in a study of T cells in Graves' hyperthyroidism and ophthalmopathy. What was amplified from RNA transcripts were TCR beta CDR3 regions. The TCR CDR3 first-round RT-PCR relied on the HTBI primer set. TCRdb re-called the multiplex PCR reads through MiXCR, storing one row per CDR3 protein. The sample shows 650,000 to 700,000 distinct CDR3 sequences, roughly 17% of them seen only once. Sequencing was done on a sample of blood. Receptors were obtained from a middle-aged man with Graves' hyperthyroidism.

This chain's CDR3 is CASSYSLEGGILAKNIQYF. CDR3 DNA: TGTGCCAGCAGTTACTCTCTGGAAGGCGGTATCCTAGCCAAAAACATTCAGTACTTC. This chain joins TRBV6-2 or TRBV6-3 and TRBJ2-4; the D is unclear. Germline-derived CDR1 and CDR2 are MNHEY and SVGEGT. Trimming pared 0 bases from V and 0 bases from J, leaving 18 bases between. The CDR3 consists of 19 residues.

This clonotype turned up a few times. The V and J genes are TRBV15 and TRBJ2-3; tentatively, D is TRBD2 (5 bases). The CDR3 has 18 residues. Germline V lookup: CDR1 LNHNV, CDR2 YYDKDF (reference sequence). V gave up 0 bases and J gave up 2 bases, with 18 bases separating them. As DNA, the CDR3 is TGTGCCACCAGCAGAGAGGGAGCAGCCGGCCCCGACACAGATACGCAGTATTTT. Translated, it gives CATSREGAAGPDTDTQYF. Filled out from reference TRBV15 and TRBJ2-3, the complete variable domain reads DAMVIQNPRYQVTQFGKPVTLSCSQTLNHNVMYWYQQKSSQAPKLLFHYYDKDFNNEADTPDNFQSRRPNTSFCFLDIRSPGLGDTAMYLCATSREGAAGPDTDTQYFGPGTRLTVL.

The chain combines TRBV10-3 with TRBJ2-1; TRBD1 matches at 7 bases. The germline CDR1 and CDR2 sequences are ENHRY and SYGVKD. CDR3 length: 13 residues. With 6 bases clipped from V and 5 bases from J, the junction kept 4 bases outside the gene matches. The CDR3 reads CAIRDRAHNEQFF. The CDR3 DNA sequence: TGTGCCATCAGAGACAGGGCCCACAATGAGCAGTTCTTC.

This clonotype has ten or more counts. The chain combines TRBV5-1 with TRBJ1-4; weak D call: TRBD1 (6 bases). V shed 4 bases and J shed 1 base, with 17 bases lying between them. In germline, CDR1 is SGHRS, CDR2 YFSETQ. The CDR3 spans 17 residues. The CDR3 is CASSTQGRGGTNEKLFF. The CDR3 DNA follows: TGCGCCAGCAGCACCCAGGGGAGAGGGGGAACTAATGAAAAACTGTTTTTT. The full variable domain, with the rest looked up from reference TRBV5-1 and TRBJ1-4, is KAGVTQTPRYLIKTRGQQVTLSCSPISGHRSVSWYQQTPGQGLQFLFEYFSETQRNKGNFPGRFSGRQFSNSRSEMNVSTLELGDSALYLCASSTQGRGGTNEKLFFGSGTQLSVL.

The chain is built from TRBV7-9 and TRBJ2-1; possible D gene TRBD2, 7 bases. Germline V gives CDR1 SEHNR, CDR2 FQNEAQ (reference sequence). Trimming removed 7 bases from V and 4 bases from J, with 26 bases in between. The CDR3 runs 18 residues. CDR3 loop: CASTILGASGNGYNEQFF. CDR3 bases: TGTGCCAGCACCATCCTGGGGGCTAGCGGAAACGGGTACAATGAGCAGTTCTTC.

This chain links TRBV6-1 with TRBJ2-2, with 9 positions matching TRBD2. The trim removed 8 bases at V and 2 bases at J, leaving 12 bases unmatched. Germline assignment: CDR1 MNHNS and CDR2 SASEGT. The CDR3 is made up of 17 amino acids. The CDR3 DNA reads TGTGCCAGCGCCTCGGGTATTCTAGCGGGAAACACCGGGGAGCTGTTTTTT. This encodes CASASGILAGNTGELFF.

This clonotype was found many times. The chain has TRBV2 and TRBJ1-5; the match to TRBD1 covers 7 bases. V shed 7 bases, J shed 3 bases, and the junction held 9 bases outside the gene matches. Germline CDR1 and CDR2: SNHLY and FYNNEI. CDR3 length: 15 residues. CDR3 residues: CASTEEGTVNQPQHF. Here the CDR3 DNA reads TGTGCCAGCACCGAAGAAGGGACAGTCAATCAGCCCCAGCATTTT.

The table lists this clonotype with a few counts. The CDR3 loop is CASRPIRGPKVNTEAFF. The DNA of the CDR3 is TGTGCCAGCAGGCCCATCCGGGGCCCGAAGGTGAACACTGAAGCTTTCTTT. V and J are TRBV6-1 and TRBJ1-1, with TRBD1 as a possible D gene (5 bases). V gave up 6 bases and J gave up 0 bases, with 20 bases separating them. This CDR3 is built from 17 residues. From germline, CDR1 is MNHNS and CDR2 SASEGT.

This clonotype was seen at least ten times. V usage is TRBV28 and J usage is TRBJ1-5; weak D call: TRBD1 (5 bases). The length of the CDR3 is 15 residues. V was shortened by 3 bases and J by 3 bases, with 12 bases between the two germline ends. Germline-derived CDR1 and CDR2 are MDHEN and SYDVKM. The CDR3 nucleotides are TGTGCCAGCAGTTTGGGGGGGACCCCCAATCAGCCCCAGCATTTT. Residues: CASSLGGTPNQPQHF.

This clonotype was found many times. V gene TRBV28 combines with J gene TRBJ2-7, with 7 bases fitting TRBD1. The germline V gene encodes CDR1 MDHEN and CDR2 SYDVKM. Unmatched junction bases numbered 15, after V lost 5 bases and J lost 5 bases. This CDR3 is 16 amino acids long. CDR3 protein: CASSREWTGNLDEQYF. The CDR3 DNA follows: TGTGCCAGCAGTCGAGAATGGACAGGTAATTTGGACGAGCAGTACTTC.

The genes are TRBV30 and TRBJ1-1; 7 nucleotides agree with TRBD1. This CDR3 contains 12 residues. In germline, CDR1 is GTSNPN, CDR2 SVGIG (reference sequence). J was trimmed by 3 bases and V by 5 bases; bases with no gene match: 3. The CDR3 here is CAWDREYTEAFF. For the CDR3, the DNA is TGTGCCTGGGACAGGGAGTACACTGAAGCTTTCTTT.

Concerning this clonotype itself: The missing conserved phenylalanine or tryptophan at the end of this CDR3 makes a read error likely. The chain recombines TRBV7-3 with TRBJ2-7; 12 bases match TRBD2. CDR3 length: 16 residues. Germline CDR1 and CDR2: SGHTA and FQGTGA. V lost 5 bases to trimming and J lost 0 bases; unmatched junction nucleotides: 5. CDR3 bases: TGTGCCAGCAGCCATAAGACTAGCGGGAGCTCCTACGAGCAGTACTCC. Translation gives CASSHKTSGSSYEQYS.

V and J are TRBV28 and TRBJ2-3; unclear D gene. The CDR3 is 13 amino acids. V lost 2 bases to trimming and J lost 4 bases, with 7 bases between them. Germline V gene sequence: CDR1 MDHEN, CDR2 SYDVKM. The CDR3 loop reads CASSLTLPDTQYF. CDR3 nucleotide sequence: TGTGCCAGCAGTTTAACACTCCCAGATACGCAGTATTTT.

This clonotype was seen a few times. This chain connects TRBV2 to TRBJ2-5; 10 bases are shared with TRBD2. CDR1 is SNHLY, CDR2 FYNNEI, per germline. CDR3 size: 17 residues. The V and J ends lost 1 base and 3 bases, in that order; junction bases with no gene match: 8. CDR3 loop: CASSEVTGLAFKETQYF. For the CDR3, the DNA is TGTGCCAGCAGTGAAGTTACGGGACTAGCGTTCAAAGAGACCCAGTACTTC.

In this sample, this clonotype turned up many times. The genes are TRBV7-3 and TRBJ2-3, with D maybe TRBD2 (6 bases). The CDR3 spans 13 residues. Germline-derived CDR1 and CDR2 are SGHTA and FQGTGA. V was clipped by 4 bases and J by 6 bases, with 11 bases between them. CDR3 coding DNA: TGTGCCAGCAGCTGGGGACTCCCCGATACGCAGTATTTT. This sequence encodes CASSWGLPDTQYF.

The chain links TRBV11-2 to TRBJ2-2; no definite D call. CDR3 length: 15 residues. Germline loops: CDR1 SGHAT, CDR2 FQNNGV. V was clipped by 1 base and J by 1 base, with 7 bases between them. The chain's CDR3 is CASSLVGQNTGELFF. The CDR3 nucleotides are TGTGCCAGCAGCTTAGTTGGGCAGAACACCGGGGAGCTGTTTTTT.

This clonotype has a handful of counts. CDR3 DNA: TGTGCCAGCAGTTTAATGGGACAGGGCTACACCTTC. This encodes CASSLMGQGYTF. The chain employs TRBV12-3 or TRBV12-4 and TRBJ1-2; 7 positions match TRBD1. V was clipped by 2 bases and J by 8 bases; unmatched bases: 2. The CDR3 contains 12 residues.

This clonotype has only a few counts. The CDR3 DNA follows: TGCAGTGCTAGACCGCGTGGGACGGGTCAGCCCCAGCATTTT. Encoded protein: CSARPRGTGQPQHF. This chain joins TRBV20-1 and TRBJ1-5; a possible D gene is TRBD1 (5 bases). V lost 2 bases and J lost 6, with 14 bases in between. Germline lookup yields CDR1 DFQATT and CDR2 SNEGSKA (reference sequence). CDR3 length: 14 amino acids.

This clonotype appeared many times. This chain connects TRBV20-1 to TRBJ2-5; perhaps D is TRBD1 or TRBD2 (5 bases each). CDR3 length: 16 amino acids. In germline, CDR1 is DFQATT, CDR2 SNEGSKA (reference sequence). Trimming stripped 0 bases from V and 4 bases from J, with 18 bases between. CDR3 in amino acids: CSARDSGPSAGETQYF. Written as DNA, the CDR3 is TGCAGTGCTAGAGATTCGGGGCCTTCTGCGGGAGAGACCCAGTACTTC.

The table lists this clonotype with a few counts. In nucleotides, the CDR3 is TGTGCCAGTAGTCTTGGGACAGGGAGAGGGCAGCCCCAGCATTTT. Translated, it gives CASSLGTGRGQPQHF. V and J are TRBV19 and TRBJ1-5; 9 bases agree with TRBD1. Germline CDR1 reads LNHDA; CDR2 reads SQIVND (reference sequence). The trim removed 5 bases at V and 7 bases at J, leaving 9 bases unmatched. The CDR3 runs to 15 residues.

In this sample, this clonotype turned up many times. The chain is built from TRBV6-1 and TRBJ2-2; 8 nucleotides match TRBD2. V dropped 6 bases and J dropped 4; count of bases not matched to a gene: 4. The V gene's germline CDR1 is MNHNS and CDR2 SASEGT. The CDR3 consists of 14 residues. Here the CDR3 DNA reads TGTGCCAGCAGGTGGACTAGCTCCACCGGGGAGCTGTTTTTT. Translated, it gives CASRWTSSTGELFF.

This clonotype was recorded a few times. J is TRBJ2-3 and V is TRBV10-3; 11 positions agree with TRBD2. CDR1 and CDR2 (germline): ENHRY, SYGVKD. V gave up 6 bases and J gave up 5 bases; unmatched junction bases: 7. This CDR3 is built from 15 residues. The CDR3 loop reads CAIRDLAGGGDTQYF. CDR3 sequence (DNA): TGTGCCATCAGGGACCTAGCGGGAGGAGGAGATACGCAGTATTTT.

This clonotype showed up many times. V and J are TRBV11-2 and TRBJ2-5; no clear D gene. The ends were cut back, 5 bases at V and 4 bases at J, with 14 bases in the middle. CDR3 length: 14 amino acids. Per germline, CDR1 SGHAT and CDR2 FQNNGV. CDR3 bases: TGTGCCAGCAGCCTACGGACCCTCTTAGAGACCCAGTACTTC. It is translated as CASSLRTLLETQYF.

This clonotype was picked up many times. The rearrangement uses TRBV27 and TRBJ2-1; 11 bases map to TRBD2. The CDR3 has 16 amino acids. V shed 3 bases, J shed 7 bases, and the junction held 8 bases outside the gene matches. The germline gives CDR1 MNHEY, CDR2 SMNVEV (reference sequence). CDR3 coding DNA: TGTGCCAGCAGTTTCATTAGCGGGAGGGGTGGGAATGAGCAGTTCTTC. Amino acid sequence: CASSFISGRGGNEQFF.

In its sample, this clonotype was seen a few times. The V and J genes are TRBV6-2 or TRBV6-3 and TRBJ2-5; 8 nucleotides match TRBD1. This CDR3 is built from 20 residues. The J segment lost 0 bases and the V segment lost 2 bases, leaving 17 bases of the junction unmatched. Per the germline V gene, CDR1 is MNHEY and CDR2 is SVGEGT. The CDR3 DNA reads as TGTGCCAGCAGTTACGACGGACAGGGCCTGCTGACGACGTACCAAGAGACCCAGTACTTC. Protein: CASSYDGQGLLTTYQETQYF.

The chain recombines TRBV20-1 with TRBJ2-3; D not certain. CDR3 length equals 14 residues. Germline V CDR1 and CDR2: DFQATT, SNEGSKA (reference sequence). Trimming stripped 6 bases from V and 0 bases from J, with 13 bases between. This CDR3 is CSALRAASTDTQYF. In DNA form, the CDR3 reads TGCAGTGCCCTGCGTGCTGCAAGCACAGATACGCAGTATTTT.

This clonotype was detected only a few times. The V call is TRBV6-2 or TRBV6-3, the J call TRBJ2-7; no firm D call. The germline V gene has CDR1 MNHEY and CDR2 SVGEGT. Trimming stripped 2 bases from V and 6 bases from J, with 8 bases between. The CDR3 consists of 12 residues. Here the CDR3 DNA reads TGTGCCAGCAGTTACCACCGGCTCGAGCAGTACTTC. This translates into CASSYHRLEQYF.